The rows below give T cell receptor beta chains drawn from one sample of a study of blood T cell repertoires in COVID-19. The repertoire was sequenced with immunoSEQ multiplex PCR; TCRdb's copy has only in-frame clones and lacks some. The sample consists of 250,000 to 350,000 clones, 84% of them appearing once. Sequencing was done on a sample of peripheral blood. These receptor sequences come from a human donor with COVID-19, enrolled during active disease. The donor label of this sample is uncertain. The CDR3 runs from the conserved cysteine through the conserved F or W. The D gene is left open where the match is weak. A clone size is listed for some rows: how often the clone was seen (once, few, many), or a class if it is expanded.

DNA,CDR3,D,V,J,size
TGTGCCAGCAGCCGTATCGACTGGAGTGCTAATGAAAAACTGTTTTTT,CASSRIDWSANEKLFF,NA,TRBV5-6,TRBJ1-4,NA
TGTGCCAGCAGTTTAGGGGGGGCGGCCACTGAAGCTTTCTTT,CASSLGGAATEAFF,NA,TRBV28,TRBJ1-1,NA
TGTGCCAGCAGCGTAGTCGAAGCGTCCCACGAGCAGTACTTC,CASSVVEASHEQYF,NA,TRBV9,TRBJ2-7,NA
TGTGCCAGCAGCCCCGCCTCCAGTAACTATGGCTACACCTTC,CASSPASSNYGYTF,NA,TRBV11-2,TRBJ1-2,NA
TGTGCCAGCAGTCCGACCACAGGGGACGCTAACTATGGCTACACCTTC,CASSPTTGDANYGYTF,TRBD1,TRBV28,TRBJ1-2,NA
TGTGCCAGCAGTGAAACTGCGGAGGAGGCTTCGAACTATGGCTACACCTTC,CASSETAEEASNYGYTF,NA,TRBV6-1,TRBJ1-2,NA
TGTGCCAGTAGTAAAGGACTAGCGGGAGGGCCTGAGCAGTTCTTC,CASSKGLAGGPEQFF,TRBD2,TRBV19,TRBJ2-1,once
TGTGCCAGCAGTTTATTGAGCTCCTACAATGAGCAGTTCTTC,CASSLLSSYNEQFF,NA,TRBV28,TRBJ2-1,once
TGTGCCTCCCGCGGCCCAGGGCGAGAGACCCAGTACTTC,CASRGPGRETQYF,NA,TRBV28,TRBJ2-5,NA
TGTGCCAGTAGTGTGACAGGGGGAGGAAGCTACACCTTC,CASSVTGGGSYTF,TRBD1,TRBV19,TRBJ1-2,NA
TGTGCCAGCAGACCCGGACAGGGGGCAATTTTTCGTTCACCCCTCCACTTT,CASRPGQGAIFRSPLHF,TRBD1,TRBV27,TRBJ1-6,once
TGTGCCAGCAGTCTAACAGGGGATGGAAACACCATATATTTT,CASSLTGDGNTIYF,TRBD1,TRBV7-2,TRBJ1-3,NA
TGTGCCAGCATAGGACAGGGAGGCAATCAGCCCCAGCATTTT,CASIGQGGNQPQHF,TRBD1,TRBV28,TRBJ1-5,NA
TGTGCCAGCAGCTTTGGCACAGATAACTATGGCTACACCTTC,CASSFGTDNYGYTF,NA,TRBV5-4,TRBJ1-2,NA
TGTGCCAGCAGTGAGGGGCGGACCCAGGGGGAAGCTTTCTTT,CASSEGRTQGEAFF,NA,TRBV6-4,TRBJ1-1,NA
TGTGCCAGTAGTATAGGGGGCCCCTATAATTCACCCCTCCACTTT,CASSIGGPYNSPLHF,NA,TRBV19,TRBJ1-6,NA
TGTGCCTGGAGGCCCACAGCGGAGGGGCAAGCTTTCTTT,CAWRPTAEGQAFF,NA,TRBV30,TRBJ1-1,NA
TGCAGTGCAACCGTGGGGGGACCCCTCCACTTT,CSATVGGPLHF,NA,TRBV20-1,TRBJ1-6,NA
TGTGCCAGCAGTCCCAGACTAGCGGGAGATGGAACAGATACGCAGTATTTT,CASSPRLAGDGTDTQYF,TRBD2,TRBV28,TRBJ2-3,once
TGTGCCAGCAGTCGAGAGGGGGCGATGGCTGGAAACACCATATATTTT,CASSREGAMAGNTIYF,TRBD1,TRBV2,TRBJ1-3,NA
TGCAGCGTTCCCGACAGCTTCTCCTACAATGAGCAGTTCTTC,CSVPDSFSYNEQFF,NA,TRBV29-1,TRBJ2-1,NA
TGCGCCAGCAGCCCTGTCGGGAGTGGGAACTCCTACGAGCAGTACTTC,CASSPVGSGNSYEQYF,NA,TRBV5-1,TRBJ2-7,NA
TGTGCCAGCTCACAAGGACTAGCGGGAGCGGTTTCCTACAATGAGCAGTTCTTC,CASSQGLAGAVSYNEQFF,TRBD2,TRBV18,TRBJ2-1,NA
TGTGCCAGCAGCACTGGGGGGGGCGCTGATAATTCACCCCTCCACTTT,CASSTGGGADNSPLHF,NA,TRBV28,TRBJ1-6,NA
TGTGCCAGCACCCAGGGGGCCGGGGAGCAGTACTTC,CASTQGAGEQYF,TRBD1,TRBV2,TRBJ2-7,NA
TGTGCCAGCAGCCCTAACAGGGAAACAGATACGCAGTATTTT,CASSPNRETDTQYF,NA,TRBV7-2,TRBJ2-3,NA
TGCAGTGCTAGTTCGGGTAGCGGGAGGGGAAACACCGGGGAGCTGTTTTTT,CSASSGSGRGNTGELFF,TRBD2,TRBV20-1,TRBJ2-2,NA
TGCAGCGTTGAGCGGACAGGGGGGAACATTCAGTACTTC,CSVERTGGNIQYF,TRBD1,TRBV29-1,TRBJ2-4,NA
TGTGCCAGCAGCGAGCGCACTCTCCCCGGACTAGCGGGAGGGAGCTCCTACGAGCAGTACTTC,CASSERTLPGLAGGSSYEQYF,NA,TRBV21-1,TRBJ2-7,few
TGTGCCAGCAGCGTAGGACGCGACAGGGTGGGGATAGCTGGCTATGGCTACACCTTC,CASSVGRDRVGIAGYGYTF,TRBD1,TRBV9,TRBJ1-2,few
TGCGCCAGCAGCCAAGAGCTTGGCGGTTACACAGATACGCAGTATTTT,CASSQELGGYTDTQYF,NA,TRBV4-3,TRBJ2-3,NA
TGTGCCAGCAGCCAAGATGGACGGGGTCCCGCCGGGGAGACCCAGTACTTC,CASSQDGRGPAGETQYF,NA,TRBV3-1/TRBV3-2,TRBJ2-5,few
TGTGCCAGCAGTAACCAGGGGGCGCGGGAGACCCAGTACTTC,CASSNQGARETQYF,TRBD1,TRBV27,TRBJ2-5,NA
TGTGCCAGCAGAAACAGCAACACCGGGGAGCTGTTTTTT,CASRNSNTGELFF,NA,TRBV2,TRBJ2-2,NA
TGCGCCAGCAGAGGCCCGGGTAACACCGGGGAGCTGTTTTTT,CASRGPGNTGELFF,NA,TRBV10-2,TRBJ2-2,NA
TGTGCCAGCAGCTTAGATGACAGGGGGTTCGACGAGCAGTACTTC,CASSLDDRGFDEQYF,TRBD1,TRBV7-6,TRBJ2-7,NA
TGTGCCAGCACATCCTTGCCACAGGATGAAAAACTGTTTTTT,CASTSLPQDEKLFF,NA,TRBV28,TRBJ1-4,NA
TGTGCCAGCAGCGCCCCGACTAGCGGAGGGAGCGATACGCAGTATTTT,CASSAPTSGGSDTQYF,TRBD2,TRBV5-4,TRBJ2-3,NA
TGTGCCAGCAGCGTAGATCCGGGAGGGCGGACCGGGGAGCTGTTTTTT,CASSVDPGGRTGELFF,TRBD2,TRBV9,TRBJ2-2,NA
TGTGCCAGCAGCTACGGACTAGCGGGAGTCACCGGGGAGCTGTTTTTT,CASSYGLAGVTGELFF,TRBD2,TRBV11-3,TRBJ2-2,NA